Presented here are 9 T cell receptor beta chains from one specimen sequenced in a study of CD8 T cells in Susac syndrome. cDNA came from roughly 0.53 to 1 ug RNA primed by random hexamers. TCRdb fed the immunoSEQ multiplex PCR reads into MiXCR, producing one record per CDR3 protein. The sample consists of some 110,000 distinct CDR3 sequences, 85% to 95% of them appearing once. The specimen was CD4+ T cells from PBMCs. The receptors stem from a human donor with multiple sclerosis.

The chain joins TRBV25-1 to TRBJ1-2; no definite D call. V dropped 3 bases and J dropped 6 bases, with 17 bases sitting between them. The CDR3 is 15 residues long. Germline loops: CDR1 MGHDK, CDR2 SYGVNS. CDR3 sequence reads: CASSDPHGVADGYTF. The DNA of the CDR3 is TGTGCCAGCAGTGACCCCCATGGGGTGGCGGATGGCTACACCTTC.

The genes are TRBV3-1 and TRBJ2-1, with TRBD2 identical over 9 bases. The V gene's germline CDR1 is LGHDT and CDR2 YNNKEL (reference sequence). The CDR3 contains 13 residues. The trim removed 4 bases at V and 8 bases at J, leaving 3 bases unmatched. This chain's CDR3 is CASSLSGGDEQFF. As DNA, the CDR3 is TGTGCCAGCAGCCTTAGCGGGGGCGATGAGCAGTTCTTC.

This clonotype was found a few times. This chain connects TRBV12-3 or TRBV12-4 to TRBJ1-1; a possible D gene is TRBD1 (5 bases). The CDR3 is 14 residues long. The V gene lost 3 bases and the J gene lost 0 bases, with 8 bases spanning the gap. The CDR3 sequence: CASSFAGLNTEAFF. The CDR3 region has the DNA TGTGCCAGCAGTTTTGCGGGGCTGAACACTGAAGCTTTCTTT.

This clonotype was found once. The chain carries TRBV28 and TRBJ2-7; 8 bases line up with TRBD1. Germline V gene lookup returns CDR1 MDHEN and CDR2 SYDVKM. After removal of 5 bases from V and 7 bases from J, the junction contained 13 bases not matched to a gene. CDR3 length: 15 amino acids. CDR3 sequence reads: CASSLAGTGLSEQYF. The DNA of the CDR3 is TGTGCCAGCAGTCTTGCCGGGACAGGCCTCTCAGAGCAGTACTTC.

This rearrangement joins TRBV16 to TRBJ1-2; possible D gene TRBD1, 5 bases. Deletions cut 7 bases from V and 4 bases from J, with 22 bases between. The CDR3 consists of 16 residues. Germline CDR1 KGHSY, CDR2 FQNENV. Here the CDR3 DNA reads TGTGCCAGCACCCTCCTAGCAGAGGGGCACTTCTATGGCTACACCTTC. Amino acids: CASTLLAEGHFYGYTF.

Only one count was recorded for this clonotype. The V and J genes are TRBV27 and TRBJ1-6, with D tentatively TRBD1 (6 bases). V was pared by 5 bases and J by 0 bases, with 17 bases between. The germline CDR1 and CDR2 sequences are MNHEY and SMNVEV (reference sequence). This CDR3 has 18 amino acids. DNA of the CDR3: TGTGCCAGCAGTAGGAGGGGGGTCTCTAGCTCCTATAATTCACCCCTCCACTTT. This encodes CASSRRGVSSSYNSPLHF.

The J gene is TRBJ1-1, the V gene TRBV20-1; D remains ambiguous. With 4 bases removed from V and 7 bases from J, the gap between germline ends came to 16 bases. The CDR3 runs to 13 residues. CDR1 is DFQATT and CDR2 is SNEGSKA in the germline V gene (reference sequence). CDR3 nucleotide sequence: TGCAGTGCTACCTCGGGCCGGGATCTTGAAGCTTTCTTT. It encodes CSATSGRDLEAFF.

V usage is TRBV7-9 and J usage is TRBJ1-5; the D is unclear. Germline lookup yields CDR1 SEHNR and CDR2 FQNEAQ (reference sequence). This CDR3 is built from 16 residues. Deletions cut 4 bases from V and 0 bases from J, with 13 bases between. CDR3 region: CASSSIGSNSNQPQHF. The CDR3, as DNA: TGTGCCAGCAGCTCCATAGGGAGTAATAGCAATCAGCCCCAGCATTTT.

The count of this clonotype is one. The J gene is TRBJ2-7, the V gene TRBV14, with D uncertain. Germline V gene sequence: CDR1 SGHDN, CDR2 FVKESK. CDR3 length: 15 residues. V was cut by 4 bases and J by 0 bases, with 13 bases left in between. CDR3 sequence reads: CASSPRNSRSYEQYF. CDR3 in DNA: TGTGCCAGCAGCCCCAGGAACAGCCGCTCCTACGAGCAGTACTTC. The full variable domain, in which reference TRBV14 and TRBJ2-7 provide the parts outside the CDR3, is EAGVTQFPSHSVIEKGQTVTLRCDPISGHDNLYWYRRVMGKEIKFLLHFVKESKQDESGMPNNRFLAERTGGTYSTLKVQPAELEDSGVYFCASSPRNSRSYEQYFGPGTRLTVT.